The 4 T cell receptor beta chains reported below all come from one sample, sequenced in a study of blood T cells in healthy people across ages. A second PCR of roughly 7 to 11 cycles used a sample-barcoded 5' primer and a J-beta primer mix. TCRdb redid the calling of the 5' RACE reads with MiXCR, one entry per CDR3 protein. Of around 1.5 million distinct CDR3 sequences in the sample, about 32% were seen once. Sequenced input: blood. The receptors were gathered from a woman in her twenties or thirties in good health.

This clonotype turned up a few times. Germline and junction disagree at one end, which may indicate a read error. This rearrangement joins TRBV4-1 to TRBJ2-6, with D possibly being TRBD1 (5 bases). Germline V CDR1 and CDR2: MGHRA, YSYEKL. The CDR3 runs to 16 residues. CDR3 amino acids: CASSPPPPSGANVPTF. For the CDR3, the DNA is TGCGCCAGCAGCCCACCCCCCCCCTCTGGGGCCAACGTCCCGACTTTC.

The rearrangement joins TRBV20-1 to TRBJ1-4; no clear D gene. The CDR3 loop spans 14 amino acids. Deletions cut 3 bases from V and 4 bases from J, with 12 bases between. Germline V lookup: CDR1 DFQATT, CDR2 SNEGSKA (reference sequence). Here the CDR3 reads CSASAATNNEKLFF. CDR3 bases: TGCAGTGCTAGTGCCGCGACGAATAATGAAAAACTGTTTTTT.

CDR3 protein: CASSRGTIFNYGYTF. The CDR3 bases are TGTGCCAGCAGCCGCGGGACAATCTTTAACTATGGCTACACCTTC. The chain is built from TRBV7-2 and TRBJ1-2, with D possibly matching TRBD1 (6 bases). Germline CDR1 reads SGHTA; CDR2 reads FQGNSA. Between the trimmed V and J ends, which lost 5 bases and 1 base, there was a span of 14 bases. The CDR3 is 15 residues long.

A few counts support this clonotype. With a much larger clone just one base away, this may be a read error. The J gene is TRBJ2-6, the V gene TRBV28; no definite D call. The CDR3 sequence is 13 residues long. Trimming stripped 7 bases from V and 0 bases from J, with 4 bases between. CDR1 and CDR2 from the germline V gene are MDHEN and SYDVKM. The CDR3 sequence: CASNLSGANVLTF. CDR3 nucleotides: TGTGCCAGCAACCTCTCTGGGGCCAACGTCCTGACTTTC. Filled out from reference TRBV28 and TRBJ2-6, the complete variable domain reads DVKVTQSSRYLVKRTGEKVFLECVQDMDHENMFWYRQDPGLGLRLIYFSYDVKMKEKGDIPEGYSVSREKKERFSLILESASTNQTSMYLCASNLSGANVLTFGAGSRLTVL.